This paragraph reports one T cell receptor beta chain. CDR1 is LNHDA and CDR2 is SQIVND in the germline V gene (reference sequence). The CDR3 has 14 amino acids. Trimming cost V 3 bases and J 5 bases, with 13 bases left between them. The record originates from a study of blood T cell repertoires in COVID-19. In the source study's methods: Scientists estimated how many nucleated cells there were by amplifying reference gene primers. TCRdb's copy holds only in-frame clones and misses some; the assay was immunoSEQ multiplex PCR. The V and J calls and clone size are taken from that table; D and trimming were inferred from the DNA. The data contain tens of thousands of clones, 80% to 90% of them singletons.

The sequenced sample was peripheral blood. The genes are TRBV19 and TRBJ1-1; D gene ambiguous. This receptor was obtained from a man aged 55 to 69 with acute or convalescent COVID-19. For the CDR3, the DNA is TGTGCCAGTAGTATTTCACCGGGAAGAACTGAAGCTTTCTTT. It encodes CASSISPGRTEAFF.